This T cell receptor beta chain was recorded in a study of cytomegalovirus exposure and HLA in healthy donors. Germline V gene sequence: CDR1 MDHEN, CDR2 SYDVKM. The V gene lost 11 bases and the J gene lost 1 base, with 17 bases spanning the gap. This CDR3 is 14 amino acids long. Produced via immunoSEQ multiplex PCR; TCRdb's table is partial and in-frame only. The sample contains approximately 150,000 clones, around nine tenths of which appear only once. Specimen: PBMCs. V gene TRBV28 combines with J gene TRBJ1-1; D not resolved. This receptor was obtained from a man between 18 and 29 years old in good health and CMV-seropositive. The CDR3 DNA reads TGTGCCGCGCGCCCGCCACGTAAGAACACTGAAGCTTTCTTT. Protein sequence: CAARPPRKNTEAFF.